This T cell receptor beta chain was captured by sequencing in a study of blood T cell repertoires in COVID-19. For the study at large: Researchers got acute and convalescent COVID-19 samples from the United States, Italy and Spain. T cells, B-cell-depleted T cells, or PBMCs supplied cDNA or gDNA.

Participants' own reports of clinical history determined their cohort assignment. The CDR3 extends over 17 amino acids. CDR1 is LGHDT, CDR2 YNNKEL, per germline (reference sequence). V shed 5 bases, J shed 7 bases, and the junction held 15 bases outside the gene matches. As originally analysed: Amplification of reference gene primers provided the estimated nucleated cell counts. Sequencing was performed with immunoSEQ multiplex PCR; in TCRdb, only in-frame clones are kept and a portion is missing. V and J calls and clone size are given by that table; D and trimming were obtained from the DNA. In the table there are roughly 180,000 clones, approximately 81% of which are singletons.

The chain couples TRBV3-1 (or the pseudogene TRBV3-2) to TRBJ1-4, with 8 bases fitting TRBD1. Sequenced sample: PBMCs or T cells enriched from blood (not recorded which). This sequence originates from a middle-aged woman with acute COVID-19. DNA for the CDR3: TGTGCCAGCAGCTCCGGACAGGGTGGAGCGTTTAGTGAAAAACTGTTTTTT. Its translation is CASSSGQGGAFSEKLFF.